This TCR beta chain was captured by sequencing in a study of cytomegalovirus exposure and HLA in healthy donors. Study background: Researchers previously reported finding 100 million or so unique TCR beta sequences from roughly 200 million T cells.

Findings of the study overall: In a later analysis, the majority of CMV-associated beta chains seemingly showed HLA restriction. Later work found that TCR association rates differed between HLA loci; DRB1 had the most and HLA-C the fewest.

Note on this clone: Its antigen is unidentified.

The primer mix had 60 Vbeta and 13 Jbeta primers. Assay used: immunoSEQ multiplex PCR; TCRdb lists only in-frame clones, some missing. The repertoire consists of 150,000 to 200,000 clones, with over 75% occurring once and the leading ten covering roughly 0.5%. The V and J ends lost 5 bases and 5 bases, in that order; junction bases with no gene match: 11. The germline V gene encodes CDR1 SGHAT and CDR2 FQNNGV. This CDR3 contains 16 residues. The chain uses TRBV11-2 and TRBJ1-2; TRBD1 matches at 10 bases. The sample consisted of PBMCs. The receptor was derived from a woman between 45 and 65 years old in good health and CMV-seronegative. The CDR3: CASSKYRDRGEYGYTF. The CDR3 region has the DNA TGTGCCAGCAGCAAATACCGGGACAGGGGAGAATATGGCTACACCTTC.